This T cell receptor (beta chain) comes out of a study of blood T cell repertoires in COVID-19. CDR1 is SGHDT and CDR2 is YYEEEE in the germline V gene. This CDR3 region has 13 residues. V lost 0 bases and J lost 6; bases outside the gene matches: 3. Here immunoSEQ multiplex PCR was the method, and the copy in TCRdb shows in-frame clones only, minus some. The sample consists of around 120,000 clones, about 83% of them appearing once. This TCR was recovered from a man between 70 and 80 years old with acute or convalescent COVID-19. The chain links TRBV5-6 to TRBJ2-7; 7 bases align to TRBD2. Input material: peripheral blood. CDR3 sequence (DNA): TGTGCCAGCAGCTTGGTACTAGCGAGCGAGCAGTACTTC. Translation: CASSLVLASEQYF.